A single sample gave rise to the 12 T cell receptor beta chains below, sequenced in a study of identical twins. TCRdb re-analysed the 5' RACE reads in MiXCR, keeping a single row per CDR3 protein. The sample lists around 340,000 distinct CDR3 sequences, approximately 13% occurring once. The sample was also linked to a second study, of yellow fever vaccine responses in identical twins.

Sequenced: CD8+ T cells sorted from blood. Every receptor here comes from a woman aged 18-35 years in good health.

The gene calls are TRBV4-1 and TRBJ2-3; D uncertain. Germline CDR1 is MGHRA and CDR2 is YSYEKL. Trimming shortened V by 0 bases and J by 0 bases, and 16 bases separated the two germline ends. The CDR3 is 18 residues long. The DNA of the CDR3 is TGCGCCAGCAGCCAAGATCGCAGAATTCCAACTAGCACAGATACGCAGTATTTT. Protein sequence: CASSQDRRIPTSTDTQYF.

V gene TRBV6-6 combines with J gene TRBJ2-4; 7 positions agree with TRBD2. The CDR3 is 13 residues long. V shed 8 bases and J 3 bases; nucleotides not matched to a gene: 4. CDR1 is MNHNY, CDR2 SVGAGI, per germline (reference sequence). The CDR3 here is CASETSFKNIQYF. The CDR3, as DNA: TGTGCCAGCGAGACTAGCTTCAAAAACATTCAGTACTTC.

This chain joins TRBV5-8 and TRBJ2-3; D uncertain. This CDR3 contains 9 residues. Trimming pared 4 bases from V and 9 bases from J, leaving 3 bases between. The germline gives CDR1 SGHTS, CDR2 YDEGEE. The CDR3 DNA follows: TGTGCCAGCAGCCTCACGCAGTATTTT. Translating gives CASSLTQYF.

This clonotype has just a few counts. The chain joins TRBV2 to TRBJ2-1; maybe TRBD1 (5 bases). V was cut by 5 bases and J by 8 bases, with 13 bases left in between. This CDR3 spans 13 amino acids. The V gene's germline CDR1 is SNHLY and CDR2 FYNNEI. The CDR3 protein is CASSSSLGDEQFF. Here the CDR3 DNA reads TGTGCCAGCAGTTCTTCTCTAGGGGATGAGCAGTTCTTC.

The sample holds a few counts of this clonotype. The V call is TRBV5-6, the J call TRBJ1-1, with D unresolved. Per the germline V gene, CDR1 is SGHDT and CDR2 is YYEEEE. V was shortened by 0 bases and J by 0 bases, with 12 bases between the two germline ends. The CDR3 is made up of 16 amino acids. The CDR3, as DNA: TGTGCCAGCAGCTTGGCCGGCAGGTCCCTGAACACTGAAGCTTTCTTT. Its translation is CASSLAGRSLNTEAFF.

This clonotype was detected only a few times. The V gene is TRBV7-8, the J gene TRBJ2-1, with D possibly being TRBD1 (5 bases). Germline CDR1 and CDR2: SGHVS and FQNEAQ. The V end lost 4 bases, the J end lost 4 bases, and 17 bases lay between the germline ends. The CDR3 is 16 residues long. In DNA form, the CDR3 reads TGTGCCAGCAGCTCAACAGGAGTTTCTTATTACAATGAGCAGTTCTTC. It codes for CASSSTGVSYYNEQFF.

This clonotype has a count of ten or more. This chain connects TRBV29-1 to TRBJ1-6; D gene ambiguous. Trimming cost V 7 bases and J 7 bases, with 17 bases left between them. In germline, CDR1 is SQVTM, CDR2 ANQGSEA. The CDR3 is 14 amino acids. Here the CDR3 DNA reads TGCAGCGCCCGCCGGGCAGGCCGGAATTCACCCCTCCACTTT. It yields the protein CSARRAGRNSPLHF.

This clonotype has ten or more counts. The V gene is TRBV29-1, the J gene TRBJ2-1, with D perhaps TRBD2 (6 bases). V was pared by 7 bases and J by 8 bases, with 21 bases between. The CDR3 covers 14 residues. In germline, CDR1 is SQVTM, CDR2 ANQGSEA. The CDR3 DNA follows: TGCAGCGCCGGAAAGGGCCTAGCGTCTGATGAGCAGTTCTTC. It translates to CSAGKGLASDEQFF.

This chain uses TRBV4-1 with TRBJ2-4, with D tentatively TRBD1 or TRBD2 (7 bases each). This CDR3 comprises 20 residues. V was pared by 0 bases and J by 5 bases, with 26 bases between. Germline-derived CDR1 and CDR2 are MGHRA and YSYEKL. In DNA form, the CDR3 reads TGCGCCAGCAGCCAAGAAAGGGGGCGCGGGGGACAGCGAAAAGAAAACATTCAGTACTTC. As protein: CASSQERGRGGQRKENIQYF.

In this sample, this clonotype turned up a few times. The chain employs TRBV7-8 and TRBJ2-7, with a weak D call TRBD1 (7 bases). The CDR3 consists of 17 residues. V was pared by 1 base and J by 4 bases, with 20 bases between. Germline CDR1 is SGHVS and CDR2 is FQNEAQ. CDR3 sequence (DNA): TGTGCCAGCAGCTTAGGCCGGGGGCGGACAGGATCGTACGAGCAGTACTTC. Translated, it gives CASSLGRGRTGSYEQYF.

The J gene is TRBJ2-2, the V gene TRBV12-3 or TRBV12-4, with TRBD2 as a possible D gene (6 bases). This CDR3 has 15 residues. V shed 2 bases and J shed 5 bases, with 12 bases lying between them. The CDR3 loop is CASSLLDGGTGELFF. Written as DNA, the CDR3 is TGTGCCAGCAGTTTACTGGACGGAGGGACCGGGGAGCTGTTTTTT.

This clonotype was counted only a few times. The genes are TRBV9 and TRBJ2-1; 9 positions agree with TRBD2. The V gene's germline CDR1 is SGDLS and CDR2 YYNGEE. Trimming removed 4 bases from V and 3 bases from J; junction bases left unmatched: 5. This CDR3 is 15 amino acids long. CDR3 region: CASSPRLAVYNEQFF. In DNA form, the CDR3 reads TGTGCCAGCAGCCCCAGACTAGCGGTCTACAATGAGCAGTTCTTC.